This T cell receptor (beta chain) was sequenced for a study of T-cell reconstitution after alpha-beta-depleted transplantation in children. Library preparation (for TCRbeta) was performed with unique molecular identifiers. A single record per CDR3 protein comes from TCRdb applying MiXCR to the PCR reads. The profile shows nearly 350,000 distinct CDR3 sequences, 16% of them singletons. This CDR3 is built from 14 residues. V was pared by 6 bases and J by 6 bases, with 9 bases of the junction left unmatched. The material sequenced was PBMCs, mostly from graft donor cells, taken 360 days after TCRalphabeta/CD19-depleted stem cell transplant. The clonotype originates from a male patient aged 2 to 9 who had a stem cell transplant for acute lymphoblastic leukemia, so the T cells may come from the graft donor. The chain is built from TRBV12-3 or TRBV12-4 and TRBJ2-7, with 9 nucleotides matching TRBD1. The CDR3 loop reads CASSETGGTREQYF. The CDR3 DNA reads TGTGCCAGCAGCGAGACAGGGGGGACGCGCGAGCAGTACTTC.